This record covers a single TCR beta chain. The antigen remains unidentified. Amplification yielded TCR beta CDR3 regions, with RNA transcripts as the source. TCR CDR3 regions were first amplified by RT-PCR with HTBI primers. Via MiXCR, TCRdb re-called the multiplex PCR reads, giving one row per CDR3 protein. The sample includes some 560,000 distinct CDR3 sequences, roughly 15% of them seen just once. This sample was included in a study of T cells in Graves' hyperthyroidism and ophthalmopathy. Trimming took 3 bases from V and 0 from J, leaving 15 bases between them. Germline CDR1 and CDR2: SGHNT and YYREEE (reference sequence). The CDR3 spans 16 residues. Clinical symptoms, serum thyroxine and TRAb, thyroid ultrasound and orbital computed tomography together formed the diagnostic basis. Study-level points and caveats: A 13 V-J signature model discriminated ophthalmopathy versus stable hyperthyroidism. Blood also carried most thyroid clonotypes expanded above 0.001.

Sequenced material: blood. The chain recombines TRBV5-4 with TRBJ2-5; D perhaps matches TRBD1 (6 bases). This clonotype was obtained from a middle-aged woman with Graves' hyperthyroidism. The CDR3 DNA is TGTGCCAGCAGCTCACCAAACAGGGTCAACCAAGAGACCCAGTACTTC. It encodes CASSSPNRVNQETQYF.